This is a list of T cell receptor beta chains from one sample in a study of blood T cells in healthy people across ages. TCRdb re-analysed the 5' RACE reads in MiXCR, keeping a single row per CDR3 protein. The top ten clones hold about 8% of a sample with around 1,700,000 distinct CDR3 sequences, 28% of them seen once. Sequenced material: blood. These receptors came from a woman in her thirties in good health. CDR3s include the opening cysteine and the closing phenylalanine or tryptophan. Fields, in order: V gene, D gene, clone size, J gene, CDR3 protein, CDR3 DNA. A D gene is named only where the DNA matches it firmly. Where a row states a size, it is once, few, many or the class of an expanded clone; other rows omit it.

V gene: TRBV7-7; D gene: -; clone size: -; J gene: TRBJ2-3; CDR3 protein: CASRPTTIRTDTQYF; CDR3 DNA: TGTGCCAGCAGACCCACGACCATCCGCACAGATACGCAGTATTTT
V gene: TRBV20-1; D gene: -; clone size: few; J gene: TRBJ2-3; CDR3 protein: CSARQGWVTTDTQYF; CDR3 DNA: TGCAGTGCTAGACAGGGCTGGGTTACGACAGATACGCAGTATTTT
V gene: TRBV9; D gene: -; clone size: many; J gene: TRBJ2-1; CDR3 protein: CASSTQGGEWPTPEQFF; CDR3 DNA: TGTGCCAGCAGCACCCAAGGCGGGGAGTGGCCTACCCCGGAGCAGTTCTTC
V gene: TRBV5-1; D gene: -; clone size: -; J gene: TRBJ2-7; CDR3 protein: CASSSPTGADDEQYF; CDR3 DNA: TGCGCCAGCAGCTCTCCCACGGGGGCGGACGACGAGCAGTACTTC
V gene: TRBV10-3; D gene: TRBD2; clone size: -; J gene: TRBJ2-1; CDR3 protein: CAIGFSGRAPSYNEQFF; CDR3 DNA: TGTGCCATCGGATTTAGCGGGAGGGCCCCCTCCTACAATGAGCAGTTCTTC
V gene: TRBV9; D gene: -; clone size: few; J gene: TRBJ2-1; CDR3 protein: CASSVAGWPTDANNEQFF; CDR3 DNA: TGTGCCAGCAGCGTAGCAGGGTGGCCGACTGACGCAAACAATGAGCAGTTCTTC
V gene: TRBV6-1; D gene: -; clone size: -; J gene: TRBJ1-2; CDR3 protein: CASSVGGGALLNSYGYTF; CDR3 DNA: TGTGCCAGCAGCGTTGGCGGGGGCGCCCTCCTCAATTCCTATGGCTACACCTTC
V gene: TRBV28; D gene: -; clone size: few; J gene: TRBJ1-6; CDR3 protein: CASFAQGSPDSPLHF; CDR3 DNA: TGTGCCAGTTTTGCTCAGGGCAGTCCGGATTCACCCCTCCACTTT
V gene: TRBV6-6; D gene: -; clone size: few; J gene: TRBJ1-5; CDR3 protein: CASTGRVSNQPQHF; CDR3 DNA: TGTGCCAGCACCGGACGGGTTAGCAATCAGCCCCAGCATTTT
V gene: TRBV5-1; D gene: -; clone size: -; J gene: TRBJ1-2; CDR3 protein: CASSWVDGGRGYTF; CDR3 DNA: TGCGCCAGCAGCTGGGTTGACGGGGGTCGGGGCTACACCTTC
V gene: TRBV6-1; D gene: -; clone size: -; J gene: TRBJ2-3; CDR3 protein: CASSEGRWYGDTQYF; CDR3 DNA: TGTGCCAGCAGTGAAGGGAGGTGGTACGGAGATACGCAGTATTTT
V gene: TRBV5-1; D gene: -; clone size: -; J gene: TRBJ1-4; CDR3 protein: CASSPREGGKEKLFF; CDR3 DNA: TGCGCCAGCAGCCCCAGAGAGGGAGGAAAAGAAAAACTGTTTTTT
V gene: TRBV7-9; D gene: -; clone size: -; J gene: TRBJ2-7; CDR3 protein: CAGSMTGYGQYF; CDR3 DNA: TGTGCCGGCAGCATGACGGGTTACGGGCAGTACTTC
V gene: TRBV4-2; D gene: TRBD2; clone size: -; J gene: TRBJ2-3; CDR3 protein: CASSQDLAGGPWSGTDTQYF; CDR3 DNA: TGTGCCAGCAGCCAAGACTTAGCGGGGGGGCCTTGGTCCGGCACAGATACGCAGTATTTT
V gene: TRBV11-2; D gene: -; clone size: -; J gene: TRBJ2-7; CDR3 protein: CASSSRWSDYEQYF; CDR3 DNA: TGTGCCAGCAGCTCTCGGTGGAGTGACTACGAGCAGTACTTC
V gene: TRBV5-6; D gene: -; clone size: -; J gene: TRBJ2-2; CDR3 protein: CASSVDPSGELFF; CDR3 DNA: TGTGCCAGCAGCGTCGACCCGTCCGGGGAGCTGTTTTTT
V gene: TRBV3-1; D gene: -; clone size: -; J gene: TRBJ2-3; CDR3 protein: CASSQGRSNTQYF; CDR3 DNA: TGTGCCAGCAGCCAAGGACGAAGTAATACGCAGTATTTT
V gene: TRBV12-3/TRBV12-4; D gene: -; clone size: few; J gene: TRBJ1-1; CDR3 protein: CASSPYGRVNTEAFF; CDR3 DNA: TGTGCCAGCAGTCCCTACGGGCGGGTGAACACTGAAGCTTTCTTT
V gene: TRBV19; D gene: -; clone size: -; J gene: TRBJ1-5; CDR3 protein: CASSIGAGYSNQPQHF; CDR3 DNA: TGTGCCAGTAGTATAGGGGCGGGCTATAGCAATCAGCCCCAGCATTTT
V gene: TRBV29-1; D gene: -; clone size: few; J gene: TRBJ2-1; CDR3 protein: CSVGGREQFF; CDR3 DNA: TGCAGCGTTGGGGGAAGGGAGCAGTTCTTC
V gene: TRBV10-3; D gene: TRBD2; clone size: many; J gene: TRBJ2-7; CDR3 protein: CAIRGTSGNYEQYF; CDR3 DNA: TGTGCCATCAGGGGGACTAGCGGGAACTACGAGCAGTACTTC
V gene: TRBV6-5; D gene: TRBD2; clone size: -; J gene: TRBJ2-1; CDR3 protein: CAGNPGGTRSYNEQFF; CDR3 DNA: TGTGCCGGCAACCCGGGGGGGACACGCTCCTACAATGAGCAGTTCTTC
V gene: TRBV28; D gene: TRBD2; clone size: few; J gene: TRBJ2-3; CDR3 protein: CASSPRFGGAPTDTQYF; CDR3 DNA: TGTGCCAGCAGCCCCCGTTTCGGGGGGGCCCCCACAGATACGCAGTATTTT
V gene: TRBV3-1; D gene: -; clone size: many; J gene: TRBJ2-7; CDR3 protein: CASSPGLASHEQYF; CDR3 DNA: TGTGCCAGCAGCCCTGGGCTAGCGTCCCACGAGCAGTACTTC
V gene: TRBV9; D gene: TRBD1; clone size: many; J gene: TRBJ1-4; CDR3 protein: CASSAGQVNEKLFF; CDR3 DNA: TGTGCCAGCAGCGCGGGACAGGTCAATGAAAAACTGTTTTTT
V gene: TRBV29-1; D gene: -; clone size: -; J gene: TRBJ2-7; CDR3 protein: CSEADNSYEQYF; CDR3 DNA: TGCAGCGAGGCAGATAACTCCTACGAGCAGTACTTC
V gene: TRBV28; D gene: -; clone size: -; J gene: TRBJ2-7; CDR3 protein: CASSSGRGGFYEQYF; CDR3 DNA: TGTGCCAGCAGTTCCGGGAGAGGGGGGTTCTACGAGCAGTACTTC
V gene: TRBV20-1; D gene: TRBD2; clone size: -; J gene: TRBJ2-1; CDR3 protein: CSARIALGTSGYNEQFF; CDR3 DNA: TGCAGTGCTCGAATAGCCCTCGGGACTAGCGGTTACAATGAGCAGTTCTTC
V gene: TRBV27; D gene: -; clone size: few; J gene: TRBJ2-3; CDR3 protein: CASLWGDTQYF; CDR3 DNA: TGTGCCAGCCTTTGGGGGGATACGCAGTATTTT
V gene: TRBV4-1; D gene: -; clone size: few; J gene: TRBJ1-6; CDR3 protein: CASSQDNTRSNSPLHF; CDR3 DNA: TGCGCCAGCAGCCAAGATAACACACGAAGTAATTCACCCCTCCACTTT
V gene: TRBV9; D gene: TRBD1; clone size: -; J gene: TRBJ2-7; CDR3 protein: CASSAGQLEDTQYF; CDR3 DNA: TGTGCCAGCAGCGCGGGACAGCTTGAAGACACCCAGTACTTC
V gene: TRBV4-3; D gene: -; clone size: -; J gene: TRBJ2-3; CDR3 protein: CASSQDGLIFTDTQYF; CDR3 DNA: TGCGCCAGCAGCCAAGATGGCCTTATATTCACAGATACGCAGTATTTT
V gene: TRBV5-1; D gene: TRBD2; clone size: many; J gene: TRBJ2-1; CDR3 protein: CASSLAPTSGGYNEQFF; CDR3 DNA: TGCGCCAGCAGCTTGGCCCCGACTAGCGGGGGATACAATGAGCAGTTCTTC
V gene: TRBV18; D gene: -; clone size: -; J gene: TRBJ1-1; CDR3 protein: CASSPVRWGTEAFF; CDR3 DNA: TGTGCCAGCTCACCTGTCAGGTGGGGCACTGAAGCTTTCTTT
V gene: TRBV20-1; D gene: TRBD1; clone size: few; J gene: TRBJ2-5; CDR3 protein: CSARQGQGQETQYF; CDR3 DNA: TGCAGTGCTCGGCAGGGACAGGGCCAAGAGACCCAGTACTTC
V gene: TRBV7-9; D gene: TRBD2; clone size: many; J gene: TRBJ2-5; CDR3 protein: CASSLRREGQETQYF; CDR3 DNA: TGTGCCAGCAGCTTACGGCGGGAGGGTCAAGAGACCCAGTACTTC
V gene: TRBV20-1; D gene: TRBD2; clone size: few; J gene: TRBJ2-7; CDR3 protein: CSARSQSGVSSYEQYF; CDR3 DNA: TGCAGTGCTAGATCCCAGAGCGGGGTGAGCTCCTACGAGCAGTACTTC
V gene: TRBV7-2; D gene: -; clone size: many; J gene: TRBJ2-5; CDR3 protein: CASSVSGQSETQYF; CDR3 DNA: TGTGCCAGCAGCGTTTCCGGACAGTCGGAGACCCAGTACTTC
V gene: TRBV7-8; D gene: -; clone size: -; J gene: TRBJ1-5; CDR3 protein: CASSAWGRGNSNQPQHF; CDR3 DNA: TGTGCCAGCAGCGCCTGGGGGAGGGGCAATAGCAATCAGCCCCAGCATTTT
V gene: TRBV20-1; D gene: -; clone size: many; J gene: TRBJ2-7; CDR3 protein: CSASFSSNREQYF; CDR3 DNA: TGCAGTGCTAGTTTCAGTTCGAACAGGGAGCAGTACTTC
V gene: TRBV7-9; D gene: -; clone size: -; J gene: TRBJ2-5; CDR3 protein: CASSLAFQRETQYF; CDR3 DNA: TGTGCCAGCAGCTTAGCGTTCCAGCGGGAGACCCAGTACTTC
V gene: TRBV20-1; D gene: TRBD1; clone size: many; J gene: TRBJ1-6; CDR3 protein: CSARDQSRGSYNSPLHF; CDR3 DNA: TGCAGTGCTAGAGACCAAAGCAGGGGGTCCTATAATTCACCCCTCCACTTT
V gene: TRBV5-5; D gene: -; clone size: -; J gene: TRBJ2-7; CDR3 protein: CASSQDPSNHEQYF; CDR3 DNA: TGTGCCAGCAGCCAGGACCCCTCGAACCACGAGCAGTACTTC
V gene: TRBV28; D gene: -; clone size: -; J gene: TRBJ1-6; CDR3 protein: CASTPAPPVSPLHF; CDR3 DNA: TGTGCCAGCACCCCGGCCCCACCGGTTTCACCCCTCCACTTT
V gene: TRBV3-1; D gene: -; clone size: few; J gene: TRBJ1-2; CDR3 protein: CASSQATVGYTF; CDR3 DNA: TGTGCCAGCAGCCAAGCGACGGTTGGCTACACCTTC
V gene: TRBV9; D gene: -; clone size: many; J gene: TRBJ2-3; CDR3 protein: CASSPRVVGTDTQYF; CDR3 DNA: TGTGCCAGCAGCCCCAGGGTGGTTGGTACAGATACGCAGTATTTT
V gene: TRBV5-5; D gene: -; clone size: few; J gene: TRBJ2-1; CDR3 protein: CASLRSRAGSRGEQFF; CDR3 DNA: TGTGCCAGCCTGAGATCGAGGGCGGGCAGTCGGGGTGAGCAGTTCTTC
V gene: TRBV7-2; D gene: -; clone size: few; J gene: TRBJ1-2; CDR3 protein: CASSRQGTGGYTF; CDR3 DNA: TGTGCCAGCAGCCGACAAGGGACGGGTGGCTACACCTTC
V gene: TRBV4-3; D gene: TRBD1; clone size: -; J gene: TRBJ1-1; CDR3 protein: CASSWGQKNTEAFF; CDR3 DNA: TGCGCCAGCAGCTGGGGACAGAAGAACACTGAAGCTTTCTTT
V gene: TRBV7-9; D gene: -; clone size: -; J gene: TRBJ2-1; CDR3 protein: CASSLVEGANEQFF; CDR3 DNA: TGTGCCAGCAGCTTAGTGGAGGGGGCCAATGAGCAGTTCTTC
V gene: TRBV3-1; D gene: -; clone size: few; J gene: TRBJ2-1; CDR3 protein: CASSQEALGQFF; CDR3 DNA: TGTGCCAGCAGCCAAGAGGCTCTTGGGCAGTTCTTC
V gene: TRBV6-5; D gene: TRBD2; clone size: few; J gene: TRBJ2-7; CDR3 protein: CASSFNRRQGLAGGHEQYF; CDR3 DNA: TGTGCCAGCAGTTTTAACCGCCGCCAGGGACTAGCGGGAGGACACGAGCAGTACTTC
V gene: TRBV5-5; D gene: TRBD2; clone size: few; J gene: TRBJ2-7; CDR3 protein: CASSPGLVREQYF; CDR3 DNA: TGTGCCAGCAGCCCGGGACTAGTCCGCGAGCAGTACTTC
V gene: TRBV12-3/TRBV12-4; D gene: -; clone size: many; J gene: TRBJ2-3; CDR3 protein: CASTSGDTQYF; CDR3 DNA: TGTGCCAGCACCTCGGGGGATACGCAGTATTTT
V gene: TRBV9; D gene: -; clone size: few; J gene: TRBJ2-1; CDR3 protein: CASSVGRGTTNEQFF; CDR3 DNA: TGTGCCAGCAGCGTAGGCCGAGGGACCACCAATGAGCAGTTCTTC